This entry features one T cell receptor beta chain sequence. Many counts were recorded for this clonotype. Its antigen is unknown. One base away there is no much larger clone; base qualities are not given. Libraries of naive CD8 T cells were built from about 20,000 to 1,000,000 sorted cells, with 10%, 30% or 50% of the purified RNA used. Naive CD8 T cells, defined as CD8+CD4-CCR7+CD45RA+, were FACS-sorted into RLT Plus buffer on a BD FACSAria II. Roughly ten TCR copies' worth of Jurkat RNA were spiked into roughly 19,000-1,000,000 naive CD8 T cell samples to test detection sensitivity. Enrichment of CD8 T cells was performed with RosetteSep CD8+ T Cell Enrichment Cocktail and Ficoll-Paque, after which ACK red cell lysis was carried out. Library creation used PCR. The data were produced on an Illumina HiSeq 4000. Bulk TCR libraries were generated as previously described, with the TCR primers listed in Table S5 used. Purification of total RNA was performed with the Qiagen AllPrep DNA/RNA kit. Before any analysis, reads coming from multiple sequencing runs of the same library were combined into one pool. Per the authors' processing: Reads were retained only if the reads had an exact TCR constant sequence, and the retained reads were trimmed to 150 nt and grouped according to their 12-nt molecular barcodes. Within each barcode group, reads were sub-clustered at a 15% Levenshtein threshold, and quality-weighted consensus sequences were built per RNA molecule. Non-functional sequences were removed, as were lower-count sequences one edit away from another. Based on a fit of two negative binomial distributions, barcode sub-clusters having less than 20% of the maximum read count were discarded. Through fastp at Q25 and MiXCR, TCRdb rebuilt clones from the public reads, retaining in-frame beta chains. For every CDR3 protein sequence, its rows merge into one entry that carries the most common genes and DNA. The V and J calls and clone size come from TCRdb's table, not from the authors' own analysis. Recorded for this sample are over 600,000 distinct CDR3 sequences; just under 20% of them occurred a single time. In total, the top ten clones hold roughly 0.9% of the sample.

This record comes from a study of molecular identifiers for immune sequencing clone quantification (dated by TCRdb to the late 2010s). Regarding the research as a whole: For a replicate experiment, the RNA from either 20,000 or 100,000 naive CD8 T cells was divided into five aliquots, and four of those aliquots went on to sequencing. The study was a methods study using CD8 T cells to benchmark molecular-identifier clustering-based TCR repertoire sequencing (MIDCIRS) and TCR RNA copy counting.

The CDR3 runs 15 amino acids, cysteine and phenylalanine included. The only DNA kept is the CDR3, 45 bases in frame from the first base. Per the germline V gene (reference sequence), DFQATT is the CDR1 and SNEGSKA is the CDR2. V is cut by 0 bases and J by 5 bases, and the space between the germline ends is 15 bases. Study-level results and caveats: In CMV-specific effector cells, over 99% of molecules were held by clones above 20 RNA copies, whereas under 1% of molecules were held by such clones in naive cells. When barcode sub-clustering was left out, chimeric consensus sequences inflated TCR diversity, with chimeras reaching as high as 47%. Spiked-in Jurkat TCR RNA equivalent to a single cell was reported to be detectable even among fewer than 1.2 million naive CD8 T cells. Highly expanded clone sizes could be underestimated if identical TCR molecules share a barcode. The naive libraries included spiked-in Jurkat TCR RNA (roughly nine copies' worth), and this Jurkat TCR RNA is not part of the donor repertoire. Approximately 2.7 recovered TCR RNA copies per cell were obtained by modeling, versus about 10 by digital PCR, implying a capture efficiency of about 30%.

The chain is assembled from TRBV20-1 and TRBJ2-3; TRBD1 could be the D gene, as 5 bases match. Sequencing was performed on naive CD8+ T cells from blood, with Jurkat cell RNA spiked in. The cell subset or site label on this specimen signifies: FACS-sorted CD8+CD4-CCR7+CD45RA+ naive T cells. The TCR sequence derives from a human donor in good health. Some libraries in this study had Jurkat cell RNA spiked in. DNA sequence: TGCAGTGCTAGAGATCTGCAGTCACAGGAAGATACGCAGTATTTT. It translates as CSARDLQSQEDTQYF.